The rows below give T cell receptor beta chains drawn from one sample of a study of cytomegalovirus exposure and HLA in healthy donors. Using immunoSEQ multiplex PCR, the repertoire was profiled, and TCRdb retains in-frame clones only, with some absent. The sample consists of 65,000 to 95,000 clones, about 75% of them appearing once. The specimen was PBMCs. The receptors originated from a man aged 70-80 years in good health and CMV-seronegative. Both conserved end residues are part of each CDR3. A D gene is named only where the DNA matches it firmly. The size of a clone is reported for some rows only, either as once, few or many, or as a class for expanded clones.

d_call j_call clone_size v_call cdr3_nt cdr3_aa
TRBD1 TRBJ2-7 NA TRBV2 TGTGCCGGAGGACAGGGACCCTACGAGCAGTACTTC CAGGQGPYEQYF
NA TRBJ1-3 NA TRBV19 TGTGCCAGTAGTACCAGACCGGCCGGGGGAAACACCATATATTTT CASSTRPAGGNTIYF
NA TRBJ1-1 once TRBV19 TGTGCCAGTACCCTCTCAGGCTCCGGAGGGACTGAAGCTTTCTTT CASTLSGSGGTEAFF
TRBD2 TRBJ2-1 NA TRBV19 TGTGCCAGTAGTCAGCCGGGACTAGCGGGAGATGAGCAGTTCTTC CASSQPGLAGDEQFF
NA TRBJ2-4 medium-sized TRBV19 TGTGCCAGTAGTACCCGCGGAGGCTCGAAAAACATTCAGTACTTC CASSTRGGSKNIQYF
TRBD2 TRBJ2-1 NA TRBV7-8 TGTGCCAGCAGCTTAGCGAGGAAGGAGACTAGCGGGAGTTCAAATGAGCAGTTCTTC CASSLARKETSGSSNEQFF
NA TRBJ1-6 NA TRBV6-6 TGTGCCAGTTGGAGCTCCTATAATTCACCCCTCCACTTT CASWSSYNSPLHF
TRBD1 TRBJ1-5 NA TRBV30 TGTGCCTGGAGTGAGGGACAGCAAGGACAGCCCCAGCATTTT CAWSEGQQGQPQHF
NA TRBJ1-5 once TRBV19 TGTGCCAGTACCCCGACGGGTAGCAATCAGCCCCAGCATTTT CASTPTGSNQPQHF
NA TRBJ1-1 NA TRBV6-1 TGTGCCAGCAGTGAAGGTGGACAGCCGAACACTGAAGCTTTCTTT CASSEGGQPNTEAFF
TRBD1 TRBJ1-1 NA TRBV7-2 TGTGCCAGCAGCTTAGATCGGGACAGGGTAGCTTTCTTT CASSLDRDRVAFF
TRBD2 TRBJ2-5 NA TRBV2 TGTGCCAGCAGTGAACTAGCGGGAGGATACCAAGAGACCCAGTACTTC CASSELAGGYQETQYF
TRBD1 TRBJ1-1 NA TRBV18 TGTGCCAGCTCACTCGGACAGGAGGTGAACACTGAAGCTTTCTTT CASSLGQEVNTEAFF
TRBD1 TRBJ1-2 NA TRBV19 TGTGCCAGTACGAAGGGACAGGGGATCTATGGCTACACCTTC CASTKGQGIYGYTF
NA TRBJ1-6 NA TRBV28 TGTGCCAGCAGTTCCCCTGGGGGGGGGCGAGGTTCACCCCTCCACTTT CASSSPGGGRGSPLHF
TRBD2 TRBJ2-5 once TRBV10-3 TGTGCCATCAGTGAGTCTATCGGGAGGGACCAGTACTTC CAISESIGRDQYF
NA TRBJ2-2 NA TRBV19 TGTGCCAGTAGTATAGAAGCAGGGGCGAACACCGGGGAGCTGTTTTTT CASSIEAGANTGELFF
TRBD2 TRBJ2-5 NA TRBV7-9 TGTGCCAGCAGCCGTCTAGCGGGGGAGACCCAGTACTTC CASSRLAGETQYF
TRBD1 TRBJ1-2 NA TRBV10-2 TGCGCCAGCAGTGGAGGACAGGGGGCTCCTGGCTACACCTTC CASSGGQGAPGYTF
TRBD1 TRBJ1-6 NA TRBV30 TGTGCCTGGGAACAGGGGTCACCCCTCCACTTT CAWEQGSPLHF
NA TRBJ2-5 once TRBV5-4 TGTGCCAGCAGCTCGGCTCGGGGTGTTCAAGAGACCCAGTACTTC CASSSARGVQETQYF
NA TRBJ2-7 NA TRBV21-1 TGTGCCAGCAGCAAAGAACAGGGGGCAACCTACGAGCAGTACTTC CASSKEQGATYEQYF
TRBD2 TRBJ2-5 NA TRBV19 TGTGCCAGTAGTATTTATTTTAGCGGGGGGCAAGAGACCCAGTACTTC CASSIYFSGGQETQYF
NA TRBJ1-1 NA TRBV6-4 TGTGCCAGCAGTGAATCGGGGGTCACTGAAGCTTTCTTT CASSESGVTEAFF
TRBD1 TRBJ1-1 NA TRBV6-1 TGTGCCAGCAGTCCGCCGGACAGGGCTACTGAAGCTTTCTTT CASSPPDRATEAFF
TRBD2 TRBJ2-6 NA TRBV7-2 TGTGCCAGCAGCTCCCTAGCGGGGGGTAACTCTGGGGCCAACGTCCTGACTTTC CASSSLAGGNSGANVLTF
NA TRBJ1-2 NA TRBV4-3 TGCGCCAGCAGCCAAGGCCAGGCGACGGGGGGCTACACCTTC CASSQGQATGGYTF
NA TRBJ2-3 NA TRBV7-2 TGTGCCAGCAGCTTTCCCCTAAGCGGCTTCACAGATACGCAGTATTTT CASSFPLSGFTDTQYF
TRBD2 TRBJ2-5 NA TRBV5-6 TGTGCCAGCAGCTTTAGCGGGAGTGCAGAGACCCAGTACTTC CASSFSGSAETQYF
NA TRBJ2-2 NA TRBV25-1 TGTGCCAGCAGTCGTTGGTTGGACAAAGCCGGGGAGCTGTTTTTT CASSRWLDKAGELFF
TRBD1 TRBJ1-2 NA TRBV5-8 TGTGCCAGCAGCGCAATCGGGACAGGGATCTTGTATGGCTACACCTTC CASSAIGTGILYGYTF